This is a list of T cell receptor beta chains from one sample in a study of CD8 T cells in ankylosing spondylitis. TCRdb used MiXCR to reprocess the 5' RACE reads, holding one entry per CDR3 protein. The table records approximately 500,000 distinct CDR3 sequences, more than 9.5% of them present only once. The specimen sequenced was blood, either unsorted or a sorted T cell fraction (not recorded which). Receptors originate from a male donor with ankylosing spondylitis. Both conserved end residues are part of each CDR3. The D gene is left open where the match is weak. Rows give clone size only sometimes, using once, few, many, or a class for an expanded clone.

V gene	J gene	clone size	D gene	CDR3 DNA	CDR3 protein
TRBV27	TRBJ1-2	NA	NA	TGTGCCAGCAGTACGGGACGGAGGAACTATGGCTACACCTTC	CASSTGRRNYGYTF
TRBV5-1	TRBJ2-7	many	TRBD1	TGCGCCAGCAGCCGGGACAGCAACTCCTACGAGCAGTACTTC	CASSRDSNSYEQYF
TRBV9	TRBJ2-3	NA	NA	TGTGCCAGCAGCGTAGAGACGGGGGGCACAGATACGCAGTATTTT	CASSVETGGTDTQYF
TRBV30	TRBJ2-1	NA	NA	TGTGCCTGGTGTCCTGACGGGGATGGCTACAATGAGCAGTTCTTC	CAWCPDGDGYNEQFF
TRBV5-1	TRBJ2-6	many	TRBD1	TGCGCCAGCAGCTTGGTAGGGACAGCTATCTCTGGGGCCAACGTCCTGACTTTC	CASSLVGTAISGANVLTF
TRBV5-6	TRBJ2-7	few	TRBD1	TGTGCCAGCAGCTTGGGGGACAGTCCCTACGAGCAGTACTTC	CASSLGDSPYEQYF
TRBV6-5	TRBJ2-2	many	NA	TGTGCCAGCAGTTACTCGTGGGGGGTTAACGGGGAGCTGTTTTTT	CASSYSWGVNGELFF
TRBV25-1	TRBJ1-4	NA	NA	TGTGCCAGCAGTGGCGATAATGAAAAACTGTTTTTT	CASSGDNEKLFF
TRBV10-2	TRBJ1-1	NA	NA	TGCGCCAGCAGTGAGGACCCTATCGGAGCTTTCTTT	CASSEDPIGAFF
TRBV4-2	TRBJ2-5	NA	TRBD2	TGTGCCAGCAGCCAACTAACCGGGACTAGCGACCAAGAGACCCAGTACTTC	CASSQLTGTSDQETQYF
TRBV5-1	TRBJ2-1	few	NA	TGCGCCAGCAAGTTCTCGACCGGGACTGTCGGCAATGAGCAGTTCTTC	CASKFSTGTVGNEQFF
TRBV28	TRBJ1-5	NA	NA	TGTGCCAGCAGTTTACGCCGTCAGCCCCAGCATTTT	CASSLRRQPQHF
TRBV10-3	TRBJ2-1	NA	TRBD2	TGTGCCGCCCGGGCGGGAGAGGGGAATGAGCAGTTCTTC	CAARAGEGNEQFF
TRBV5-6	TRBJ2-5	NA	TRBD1	TGTGCCAGCAGCTTTCTACAGGGGATGGAGACCCAGTACTTC	CASSFLQGMETQYF
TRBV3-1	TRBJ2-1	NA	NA	TGTGCCAGCAGCCAAGAGCCTGGGATCTCCTACAATGAGCAGTTCTTC	CASSQEPGISYNEQFF
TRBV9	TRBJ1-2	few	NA	TGTGCCAGCACCCGTTCGGCAGGGACCTATGGCTACACCTTC	CASTRSAGTYGYTF